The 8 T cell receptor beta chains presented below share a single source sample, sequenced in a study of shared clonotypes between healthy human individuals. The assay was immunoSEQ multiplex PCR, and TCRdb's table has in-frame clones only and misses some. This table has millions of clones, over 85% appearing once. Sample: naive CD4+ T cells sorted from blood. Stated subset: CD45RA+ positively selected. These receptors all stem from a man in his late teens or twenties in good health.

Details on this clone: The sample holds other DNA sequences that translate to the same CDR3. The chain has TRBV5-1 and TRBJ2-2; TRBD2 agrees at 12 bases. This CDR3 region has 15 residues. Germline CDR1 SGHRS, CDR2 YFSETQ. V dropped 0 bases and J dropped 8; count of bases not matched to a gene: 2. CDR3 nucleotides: TGCGCCAGCAGCTTGGGACTAGCGGGAGAGGGGGAGCTGTTTTTT. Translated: CASSLGLAGEGELFF.

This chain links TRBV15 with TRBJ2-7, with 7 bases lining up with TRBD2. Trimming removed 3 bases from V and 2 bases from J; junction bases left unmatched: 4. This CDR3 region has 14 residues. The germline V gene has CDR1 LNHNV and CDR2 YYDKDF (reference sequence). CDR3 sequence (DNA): TGTGCCACCAGCAGTGGTGGGACTACCTACGAGCAGTACTTC. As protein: CATSSGGTTYEQYF.

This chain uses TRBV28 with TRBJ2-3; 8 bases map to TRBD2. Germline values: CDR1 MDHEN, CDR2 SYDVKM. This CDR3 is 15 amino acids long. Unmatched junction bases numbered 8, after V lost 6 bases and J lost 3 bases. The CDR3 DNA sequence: TGTGCCAGCAGCTCCACGGGACTAGGAACAGATACGCAGTATTTT. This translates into CASSSTGLGTDTQYF.

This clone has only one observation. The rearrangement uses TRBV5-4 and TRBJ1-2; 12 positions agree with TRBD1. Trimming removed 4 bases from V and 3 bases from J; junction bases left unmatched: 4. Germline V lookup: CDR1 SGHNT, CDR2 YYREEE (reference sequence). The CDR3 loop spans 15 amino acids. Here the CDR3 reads CASSPGTGGDYGYTF. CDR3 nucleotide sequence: TGTGCCAGCAGCCCTGGGACAGGGGGCGACTATGGCTACACCTTC. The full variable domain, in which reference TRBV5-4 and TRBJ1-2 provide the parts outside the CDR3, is ETGVTQSPTHLIKTRGQQVTLRCSSQSGHNTVSWYQQALGQGPQFIFQYYREEENGRGNFPPRFSGLQFPNYSSELNVNALELDDSALYLCASSPGTGGDYGYTFGSGTRLTVV.

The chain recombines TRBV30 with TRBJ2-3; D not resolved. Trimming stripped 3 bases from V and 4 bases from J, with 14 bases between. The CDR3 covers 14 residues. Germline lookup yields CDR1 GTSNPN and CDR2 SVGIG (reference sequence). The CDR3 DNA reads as TGTGCCTGGAGCGGAACCCTCCTAGCAGATACGCAGTATTTT. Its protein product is CAWSGTLLADTQYF.

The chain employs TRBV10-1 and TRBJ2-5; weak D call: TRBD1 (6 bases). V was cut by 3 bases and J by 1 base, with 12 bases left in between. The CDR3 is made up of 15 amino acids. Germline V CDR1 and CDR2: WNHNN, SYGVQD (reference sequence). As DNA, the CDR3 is TGCGCCAGCAGTGATCGTTTGGGGGCCCAAGAGACCCAGTACTTC. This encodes CASSDRLGAQETQYF.

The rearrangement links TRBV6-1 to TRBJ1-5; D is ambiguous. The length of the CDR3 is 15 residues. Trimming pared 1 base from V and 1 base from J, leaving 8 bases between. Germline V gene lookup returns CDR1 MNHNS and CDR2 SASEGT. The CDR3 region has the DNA TGTGCCAGCAGTGAAGAAAGGCAGAGCAATCAGCCCCAGCATTTT. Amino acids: CASSEERQSNQPQHF.

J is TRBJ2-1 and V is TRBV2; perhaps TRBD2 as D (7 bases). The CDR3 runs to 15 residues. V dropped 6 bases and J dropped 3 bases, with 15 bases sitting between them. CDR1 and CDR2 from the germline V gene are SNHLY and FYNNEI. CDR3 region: CASSPRGAFYNEQFF. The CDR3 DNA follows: TGTGCCAGCAGCCCTCGGGGGGCCTTCTACAATGAGCAGTTCTTC.